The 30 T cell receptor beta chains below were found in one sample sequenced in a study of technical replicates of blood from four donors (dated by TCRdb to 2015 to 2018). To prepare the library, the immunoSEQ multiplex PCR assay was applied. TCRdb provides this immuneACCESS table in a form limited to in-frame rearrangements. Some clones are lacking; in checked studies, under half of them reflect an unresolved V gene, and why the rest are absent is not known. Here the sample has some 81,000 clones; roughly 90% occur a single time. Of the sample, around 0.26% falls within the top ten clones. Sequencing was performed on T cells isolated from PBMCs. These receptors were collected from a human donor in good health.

CDR3 coding DNA: TGCGCCAGCAGCTTGGTTACTAGCGGGGGGTCCTACAATGAGCAGTTCTTC. Translation gives CASSLVTSGGSYNEQFF. This chain uses TRBV5-1 with TRBJ2-1; 12 positions agree with TRBD2. CDR1 is SGHRS, CDR2 YFSETQ, per germline. The V gene end was trimmed by 0 bases and the J gene end by 1 base; junction bases not matched to a gene: 2. The CDR3 spans 17 residues. The full variable domain, completed using reference TRBV5-1 and TRBJ2-1, is KAGVTQTPRYLIKTRGQQVTLSCSPISGHRSVSWYQQTPGQGLQFLFEYFSETQRNKGNFPGRFSGRQFSNSRSEMNVSTLELGDSALYLCASSLVTSGGSYNEQFFGPGTRLTVL.

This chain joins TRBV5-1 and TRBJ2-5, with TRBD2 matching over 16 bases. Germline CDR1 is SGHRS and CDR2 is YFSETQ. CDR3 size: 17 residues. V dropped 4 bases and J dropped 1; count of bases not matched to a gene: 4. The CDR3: CASSPGLAGGPQETQYF. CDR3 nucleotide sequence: TGCGCCAGCAGCCCGGGACTAGCGGGAGGGCCCCAAGAGACCCAGTACTTC.

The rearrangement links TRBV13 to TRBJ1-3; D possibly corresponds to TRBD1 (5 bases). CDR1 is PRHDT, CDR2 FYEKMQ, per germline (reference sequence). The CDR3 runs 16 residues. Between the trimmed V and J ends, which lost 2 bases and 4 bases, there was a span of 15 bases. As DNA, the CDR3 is TGTGCCAGCAGCTTAAGTTTCCGCAGGGCAGGAAACACCATATATTTT. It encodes CASSLSFRRAGNTIYF. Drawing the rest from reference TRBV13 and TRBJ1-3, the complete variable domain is AAGVIQSPRHLIKEKRETATLKCYPIPRHDTVYWYQQGPGQDPQFLISFYEKMQSDKGSIPDRFSAQQFSDYHSELNMSSLELGDSALYFCASSLSFRRAGNTIYFGEGSWLTVV.

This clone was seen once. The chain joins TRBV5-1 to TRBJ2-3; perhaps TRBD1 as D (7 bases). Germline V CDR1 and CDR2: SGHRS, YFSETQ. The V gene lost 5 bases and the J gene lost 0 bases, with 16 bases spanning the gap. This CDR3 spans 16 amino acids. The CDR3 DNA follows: TGCGCCAGCAGTTTCTCGGCGGGACAGAGCACAGATACGCAGTATTTT. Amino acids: CASSFSAGQSTDTQYF.

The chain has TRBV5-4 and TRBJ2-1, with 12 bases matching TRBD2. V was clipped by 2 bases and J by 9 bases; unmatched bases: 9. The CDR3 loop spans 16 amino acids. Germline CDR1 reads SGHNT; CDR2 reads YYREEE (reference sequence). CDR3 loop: CASSFLASGRAGEQFF. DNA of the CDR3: TGTGCCAGCAGCTTTCTTGCTAGCGGGAGGGCCGGTGAGCAGTTCTTC.

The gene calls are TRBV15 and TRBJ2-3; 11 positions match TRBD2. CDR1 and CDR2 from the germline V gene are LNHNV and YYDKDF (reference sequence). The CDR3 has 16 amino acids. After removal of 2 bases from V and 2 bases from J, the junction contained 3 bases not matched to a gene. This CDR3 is CATSRSSGGTTDTQYF. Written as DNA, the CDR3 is TGTGCCACCAGCAGATCTAGCGGGGGGACCACAGATACGCAGTATTTT.

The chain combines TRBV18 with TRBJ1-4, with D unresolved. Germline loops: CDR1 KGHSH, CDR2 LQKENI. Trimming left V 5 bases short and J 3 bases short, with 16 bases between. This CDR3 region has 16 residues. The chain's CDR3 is CASSSETREANEKLFF. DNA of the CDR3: TGTGCCAGCTCATCAGAAACGCGGGAGGCTAATGAAAAACTGTTTTTT.

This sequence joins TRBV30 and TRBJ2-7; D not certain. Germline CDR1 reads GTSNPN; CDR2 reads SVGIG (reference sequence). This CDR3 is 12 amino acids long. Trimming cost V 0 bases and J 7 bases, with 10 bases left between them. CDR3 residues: CAWSVIRREQYF. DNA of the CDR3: TGTGCCTGGAGTGTAATAAGGCGGGAGCAGTACTTC.

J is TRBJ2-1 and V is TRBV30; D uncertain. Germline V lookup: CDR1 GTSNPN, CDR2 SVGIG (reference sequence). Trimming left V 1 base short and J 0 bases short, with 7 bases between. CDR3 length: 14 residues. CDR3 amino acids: CAWSAHSSYNEQFF. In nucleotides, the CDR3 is TGTGCCTGGAGTGCGCATAGCTCCTACAATGAGCAGTTCTTC.

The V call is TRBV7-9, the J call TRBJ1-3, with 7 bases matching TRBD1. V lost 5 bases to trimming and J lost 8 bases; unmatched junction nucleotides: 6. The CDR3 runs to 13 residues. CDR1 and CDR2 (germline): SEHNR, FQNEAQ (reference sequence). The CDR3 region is CASSPTGADTIYF. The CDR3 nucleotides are TGTGCCAGCAGCCCTACAGGGGCGGACACCATATATTTT.

The CDR3 protein is CASRSGLAGADEQFF. The CDR3 bases are TGCGCCAGCAGATCTGGACTAGCGGGGGCGGATGAGCAGTTCTTC. This chain links TRBV4-1 with TRBJ2-1, with 13 bases identical to TRBD2. Germline CDR1 is MGHRA and CDR2 is YSYEKL. V shed 6 bases and J 8 bases; nucleotides not matched to a gene: 7. The CDR3 consists of 15 residues.

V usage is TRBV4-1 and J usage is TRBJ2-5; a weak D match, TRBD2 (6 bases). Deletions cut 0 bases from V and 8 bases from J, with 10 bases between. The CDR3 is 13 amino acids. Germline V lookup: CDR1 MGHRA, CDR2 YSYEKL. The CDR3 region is CASSQDGGSTQYF. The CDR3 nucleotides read TGCGCCAGCAGCCAAGATGGGGGGAGTACCCAGTACTTC.

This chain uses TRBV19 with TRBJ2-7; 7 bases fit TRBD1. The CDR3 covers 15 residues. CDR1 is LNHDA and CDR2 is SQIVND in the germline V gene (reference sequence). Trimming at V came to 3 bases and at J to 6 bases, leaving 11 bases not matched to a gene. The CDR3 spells CASSIRGTAHSEQYF. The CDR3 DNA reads TGTGCCAGTAGTATTAGGGGGACAGCTCACTCCGAGCAGTACTTC.

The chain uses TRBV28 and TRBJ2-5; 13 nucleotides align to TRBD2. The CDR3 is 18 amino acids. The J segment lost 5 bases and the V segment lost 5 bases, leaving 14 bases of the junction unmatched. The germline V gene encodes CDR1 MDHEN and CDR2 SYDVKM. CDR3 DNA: TGTGCCAGCAGTGGAGGCGGGACTAGCGGGGTTCCGAGGGAGACCCAGTACTTC. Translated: CASSGGGTSGVPRETQYF.

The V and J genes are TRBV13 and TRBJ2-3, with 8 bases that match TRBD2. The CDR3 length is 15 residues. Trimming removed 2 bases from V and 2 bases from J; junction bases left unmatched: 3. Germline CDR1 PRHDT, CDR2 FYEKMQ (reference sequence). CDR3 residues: CASSLLAGSTDTQYF. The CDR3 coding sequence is TGTGCCAGCAGCTTATTAGCGGGGTCCACAGATACGCAGTATTTT.

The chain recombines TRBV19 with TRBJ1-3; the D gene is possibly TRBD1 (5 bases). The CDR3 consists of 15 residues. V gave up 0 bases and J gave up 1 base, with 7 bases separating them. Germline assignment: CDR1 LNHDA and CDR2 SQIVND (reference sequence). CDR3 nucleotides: TGTGCCAGTAGTATAGACAGGGAATCTGGAAACACCATATATTTT. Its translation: CASSIDRESGNTIYF.

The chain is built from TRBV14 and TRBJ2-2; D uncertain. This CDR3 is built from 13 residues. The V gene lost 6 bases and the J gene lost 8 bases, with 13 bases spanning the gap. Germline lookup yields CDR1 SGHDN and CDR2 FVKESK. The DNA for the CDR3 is TGTGCCAGCAGGTCATACGAGTTGGGGGAGCTGTTTTTT. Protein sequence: CASRSYELGELFF. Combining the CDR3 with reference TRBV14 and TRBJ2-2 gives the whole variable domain EAGVTQFPSHSVIEKGQTVTLRCDPISGHDNLYWYRRVMGKEIKFLLHFVKESKQDESGMPNNRFLAERTGGTYSTLKVQPAELEDSGVYFCASRSYELGELFFGEGSRLTVL.

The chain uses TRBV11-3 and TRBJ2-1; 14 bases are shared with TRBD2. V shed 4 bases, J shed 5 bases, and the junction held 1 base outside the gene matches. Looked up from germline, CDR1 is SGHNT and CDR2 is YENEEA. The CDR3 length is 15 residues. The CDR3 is CASSSGLAGDNEQFF. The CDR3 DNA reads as TGTGCCAGCAGCTCGGGACTAGCGGGGGACAATGAGCAGTTCTTC.

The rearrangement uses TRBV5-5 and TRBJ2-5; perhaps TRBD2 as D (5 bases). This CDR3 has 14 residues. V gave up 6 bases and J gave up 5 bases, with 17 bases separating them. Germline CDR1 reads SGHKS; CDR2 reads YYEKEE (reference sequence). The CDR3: CASNNQEGEETQYF. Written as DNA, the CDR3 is TGTGCCAGCAACAATCAAGAGGGAGAGGAGACCCAGTACTTC.

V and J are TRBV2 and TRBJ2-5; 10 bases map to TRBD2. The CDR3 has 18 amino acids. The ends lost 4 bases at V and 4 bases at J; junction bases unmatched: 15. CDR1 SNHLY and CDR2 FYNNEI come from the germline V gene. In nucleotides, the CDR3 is TGTGCCAGCAGTGGGGGATGGTCTAGCGGGAGAATAGTAGAGACCCAGTACTTC. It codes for CASSGGWSSGRIVETQYF.

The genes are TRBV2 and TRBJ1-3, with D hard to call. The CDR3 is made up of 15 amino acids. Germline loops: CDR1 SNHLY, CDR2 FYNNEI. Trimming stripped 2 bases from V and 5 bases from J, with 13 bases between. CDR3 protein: CASSERSTRRNTIYF. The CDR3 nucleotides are TGTGCCAGCAGTGAAAGGAGCACACGGCGAAACACCATATATTTT.

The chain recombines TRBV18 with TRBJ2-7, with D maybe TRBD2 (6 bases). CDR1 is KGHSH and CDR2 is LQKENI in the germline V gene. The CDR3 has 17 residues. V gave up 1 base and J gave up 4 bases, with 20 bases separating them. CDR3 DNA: TGTGCCAGCTCACCACTTTATCTCACGGGAGTTAAGTACGAGCAGTACTTC. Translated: CASSPLYLTGVKYEQYF.

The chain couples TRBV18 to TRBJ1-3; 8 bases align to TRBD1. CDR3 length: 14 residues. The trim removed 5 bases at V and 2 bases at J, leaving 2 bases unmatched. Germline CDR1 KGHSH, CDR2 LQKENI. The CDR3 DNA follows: TGTGCCAGCTCATCACAGGGGGCTGGAAACACCATATATTTT. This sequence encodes CASSSQGAGNTIYF.

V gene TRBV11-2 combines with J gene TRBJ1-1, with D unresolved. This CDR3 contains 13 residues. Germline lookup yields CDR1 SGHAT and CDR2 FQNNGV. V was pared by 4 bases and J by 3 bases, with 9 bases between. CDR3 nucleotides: TGTGCCAGCAGCTACGACATTTACACTGAAGCTTTCTTT. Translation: CASSYDIYTEAFF.

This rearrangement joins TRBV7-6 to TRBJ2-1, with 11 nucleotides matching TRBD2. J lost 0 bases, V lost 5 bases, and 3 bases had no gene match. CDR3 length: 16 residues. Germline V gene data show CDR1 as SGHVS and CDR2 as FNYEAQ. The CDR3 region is CASSVSGGDSYNEQFF. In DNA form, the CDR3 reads TGTGCCAGCAGCGTTAGCGGGGGGGACTCCTACAATGAGCAGTTCTTC.

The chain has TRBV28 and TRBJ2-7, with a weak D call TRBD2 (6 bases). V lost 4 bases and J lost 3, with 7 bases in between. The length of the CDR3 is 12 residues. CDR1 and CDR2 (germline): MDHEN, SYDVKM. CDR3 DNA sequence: TGTGCCAGCAGTTCCGGGGGCTACGAGCAGTACTTC. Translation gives CASSSGGYEQYF.

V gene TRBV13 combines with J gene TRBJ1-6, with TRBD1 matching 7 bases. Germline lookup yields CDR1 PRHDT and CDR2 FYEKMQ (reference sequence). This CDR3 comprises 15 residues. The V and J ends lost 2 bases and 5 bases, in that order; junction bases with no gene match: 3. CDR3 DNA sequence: TGTGCCAGCAGCTTATTCGACAGGGATAATTCACCCCTCCACTTT. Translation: CASSLFDRDNSPLHF.

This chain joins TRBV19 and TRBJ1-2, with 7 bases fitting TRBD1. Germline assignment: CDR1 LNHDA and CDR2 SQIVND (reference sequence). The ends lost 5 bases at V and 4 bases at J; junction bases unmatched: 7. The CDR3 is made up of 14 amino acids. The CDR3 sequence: CASSPDRSSYGYTF. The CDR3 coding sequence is TGTGCCAGTAGTCCGGACAGGAGCTCCTATGGCTACACCTTC. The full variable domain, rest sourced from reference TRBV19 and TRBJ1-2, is DGGITQSPKYLFRKEGQNVTLSCEQNLNHDAMYWYRQDPGQGLRLIYYSQIVNDFQKGDIAEGYSVSREKKESFPLTVTSAQKNPTAFYLCASSPDRSSYGYTFGSGTRLTVV.

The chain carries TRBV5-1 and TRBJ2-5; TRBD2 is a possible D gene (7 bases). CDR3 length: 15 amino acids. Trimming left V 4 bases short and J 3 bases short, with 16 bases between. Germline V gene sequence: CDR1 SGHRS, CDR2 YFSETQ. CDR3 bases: TGCGCCAGCAGCCCCCCCTGGGGGGGCGAAGAGACCCAGTACTTC. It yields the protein CASSPPWGGEETQYF. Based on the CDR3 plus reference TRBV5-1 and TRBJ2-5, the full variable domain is KAGVTQTPRYLIKTRGQQVTLSCSPISGHRSVSWYQQTPGQGLQFLFEYFSETQRNKGNFPGRFSGRQFSNSRSEMNVSTLELGDSALYLCASSPPWGGEETQYFGPGTRLLVL.

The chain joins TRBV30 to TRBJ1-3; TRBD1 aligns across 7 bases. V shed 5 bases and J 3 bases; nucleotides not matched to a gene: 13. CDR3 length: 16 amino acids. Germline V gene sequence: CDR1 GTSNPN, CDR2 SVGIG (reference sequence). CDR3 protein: CAWAQRGGAFGNTIYF. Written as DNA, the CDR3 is TGTGCCTGGGCGCAAAGAGGGGGCGCGTTTGGAAACACCATATATTTT.